This is a list of T cell receptor beta chains from one sample in a study of sequential checkpoint blockade in melanoma. The table came from immunoSEQ multiplex PCR; TCRdb's copy has only in-frame clones and leaves some out. The table includes 25,000 to 35,000 clones, around 90% detected once. Sample: CD8+ T cells sorted from blood (inferred from file names), taken from a patient given nivolumab and ipilimumab in sequence. The receptors come from a human donor with melanoma. The CDR3 runs from the conserved cysteine through the conserved F or W. Each record gives: clone size, D gene, V gene, J gene, CDR3 DNA, CDR3 protein. D genes are given only for firm matches. The size field is filled for only some rows; it gives once, few, many or a size class.

medium-sized	-	TRBV6-6	TRBJ2-1	TGTGCCAGCAGCCCCTTCGCGGGGAGCTACAATGAGCAGTTCTTC	CASSPFAGSYNEQFF
-	TRBD1	TRBV15	TRBJ1-5	TGTGCCACCAGGGACAGACAGGGAGGTCAGCCCCAGCATTTT	CATRDRQGGQPQHF
-	-	TRBV9	TRBJ1-3	TGTGCCAGCAGCGTAGCGGGGACATCTTTCTCTGGAAACACCATATATTTT	CASSVAGTSFSGNTIYF
-	TRBD1	TRBV6-5	TRBJ1-5	TGTGCCAGCAGTTCGGGACAGGGGTTCAATCAGCCCCAGCATTTT	CASSSGQGFNQPQHF
-	TRBD1	TRBV19	TRBJ2-7	TGTGCCAGTAGTATAGTAGGGGGCGACGAGCAGTACTTC	CASSIVGGDEQYF
-	-	TRBV9	TRBJ2-5	TGTGCCAGCAGCTCAGGGAGGGGGGGGATACAAGAGACCCAGTACTTC	CASSSGRGGIQETQYF
-	TRBD2	TRBV7-9	TRBJ2-1	TGTGCCAGCACCCGGACTAGCGGGACTTACAATGAGCAGTTCTTC	CASTRTSGTYNEQFF
-	TRBD2	TRBV7-8	TRBJ2-3	TGTGCCAGCAGTTCCCCCGGACTAGCGGGGGGAAATATAGATACGCAGTATTTT	CASSSPGLAGGNIDTQYF
-	TRBD1	TRBV5-6	TRBJ1-3	TGTGCCAGCAGCCTTGGACAGGCTGGAAACACCATATATTTT	CASSLGQAGNTIYF
-	TRBD1	TRBV7-9	TRBJ1-5	TGTGCCAGCAGCTTGGGCCTCGACAGGGCAACTTCCAATCAGCCCCAGCATTTT	CASSLGLDRATSNQPQHF
-	TRBD1	TRBV13	TRBJ1-5	TGTGCCAGCAGCCAAGGCCAGGGGGATCAGCCCCAGCATTTT	CASSQGQGDQPQHF
-	-	TRBV7-8	TRBJ1-5	TGTGCCAGCAGCTCGCGCGAGTGGCCCCAGCATTTT	CASSSREWPQHF
-	-	TRBV28	TRBJ2-2	TGTGCCAGCAGCTTAGGGGCCCACACCGGGGAGCTGTTTTTT	CASSLGAHTGELFF
-	-	TRBV28	TRBJ1-1	TGTGCCAGCACCTTTCCCGGACAGACGAACACTGAAGCTTTCTTT	CASTFPGQTNTEAFF
-	-	TRBV7-2	TRBJ2-5	TGTGCCAGCAGCTCATCCGACTCGGAGACCCAGTACTTC	CASSSSDSETQYF
-	-	TRBV4-1	TRBJ2-5	TGCGCCAGCAGCCAAGATAGGTTGCAGGGGGGAGAGACCCAGTACTTC	CASSQDRLQGGETQYF
-	TRBD1	TRBV11-2	TRBJ2-7	TGTGCCAGCAGCTCCTGGCAGGGGGTCTACGAGCAGTACTTC	CASSSWQGVYEQYF
-	TRBD1	TRBV5-8	TRBJ1-2	TGTGCCAGCACAGACAGGGGACTGAACTATGGCTACACCTTC	CASTDRGLNYGYTF
-	TRBD1	TRBV13	TRBJ1-2	TGTGCCAGCAGCTCGGGACAGGACCTTAACTATGGCTACACCTTC	CASSSGQDLNYGYTF
-	-	TRBV7-6	TRBJ1-1	TGTGCCAGCAGCTCTCATTTACAGGGCCTCAACACTGAAGCTTTCTTT	CASSSHLQGLNTEAFF
-	-	TRBV19	TRBJ2-1	TGTGCCAGTAGTATAGGCCCCAGGAACTACAATGAGCAGTTCTTC	CASSIGPRNYNEQFF
once	-	TRBV27	TRBJ2-7	TGTGCCAGCAGTCCAATTGGGAGAACCTACGAGCAGTACTTC	CASSPIGRTYEQYF
-	-	TRBV4-3	TRBJ2-1	TGCGCCAGCAGCCAAGATCTTGGCTGGTCCTACAATGAGCAGTTCTTC	CASSQDLGWSYNEQFF
-	-	TRBV28	TRBJ2-2	TGTGCCAGCAGTTCCCCCCACAAGATGTCGAACACCGGGGAGCTGTTTTTT	CASSSPHKMSNTGELFF
-	TRBD1	TRBV9	TRBJ2-1	TGTGCCAGCAGCGTAGCACAGGGGACAGGGCCCTACAATGAGCAGTTCTTC	CASSVAQGTGPYNEQFF
-	-	TRBV27	TRBJ2-6	TGTGCCAGCTCGTCTGGGGCCAACGTCCTGACTTTC	CASSSGANVLTF
-	-	TRBV30	TRBJ2-7	TGTGCCTGGAGTGTTATGCGGGGGCCCTACGAGCAGTACTTC	CAWSVMRGPYEQYF
-	TRBD1	TRBV27	TRBJ1-5	TGTGCCAGCTGCACCCCCGGGACAGGGGGCCGGAGCAATCAGCCCCAGCATTTT	CASCTPGTGGRSNQPQHF
-	-	TRBV5-6	TRBJ1-4	TGTGCCAGCAGCTTTTCGGGAGGAGAAAAACTGTTTTTT	CASSFSGGEKLFF
-	TRBD2	TRBV9	TRBJ2-1	TGTGCCAGCACCCTCGGCGGGGGGTCCTACAATGAGCAGTTCTTC	CASTLGGGSYNEQFF
-	-	TRBV5-3	TRBJ1-3	TGTGCCAGAAGCTTGGAACGGGGGGCGCCGGGAAACACCATATATTTT	CARSLERGAPGNTIYF
-	TRBD1	TRBV5-6	TRBJ1-2	TGTGCCAGCAGCTGGGACAGGGCGGGGGTCTATGGCTACACCTTC	CASSWDRAGVYGYTF
-	TRBD2	TRBV13	TRBJ2-3	TGTGCCAGCAGCTCCCGGGAGAATAGCGGGGGGCCCCTGTGGGATACGCAGTATTTT	CASSSRENSGGPLWDTQYF
-	TRBD2	TRBV5-1	TRBJ2-1	TGCGCCAGCAGCGCCACACTAGCGGGAGCCGCAAGGTCCTACAATGAGCAGTTCTTC	CASSATLAGAARSYNEQFF
-	-	TRBV9	TRBJ2-1	TGTGCCAGCAGCCCGGGGTACTCCAATGAGCAGTTCTTC	CASSPGYSNEQFF
-	-	TRBV10-3	TRBJ1-1	TGTGCCATCAGTGGCCAACAGGGCGCTCAGACTGAAGCTTTCTTT	CAISGQQGAQTEAFF
few	-	TRBV21-1	TRBJ1-4	TGTGCCGACCCGACAGGGGTTGGGGAAAAACTGTTTTTT	CADPTGVGEKLFF
once	-	TRBV9	TRBJ2-3	TGTGCCAGCAGCGTAGGGACAGCTAGCACAGATACGCAGTATTTT	CASSVGTASTDTQYF
-	-	TRBV30	TRBJ2-1	TGTGCCTCCGATAGCGGAACCTACAATGAGCAGTTCTTC	CASDSGTYNEQFF
-	-	TRBV5-4	TRBJ2-5	TGTGCCAGCAGCTGGGTTCCGGGACACTCACAAGAGACCCAGTACTTC	CASSWVPGHSQETQYF
-	TRBD2	TRBV7-3	TRBJ2-1	TGTGCCAGCAGCTTGACCGGGACTAGCGTCTACAATGAGCAGTTCTTC	CASSLTGTSVYNEQFF
-	-	TRBV4-3	TRBJ2-7	TGCGCCAGCAGCCAAGGCGGTAGCGCCCGGAACGAGCAGTACTTC	CASSQGGSARNEQYF
-	TRBD1	TRBV27	TRBJ1-4	TGTGCCAGCAGTACGGAGACAGGGCCCAAGCCCTCTAATGAAAAACTGTTTTTT	CASSTETGPKPSNEKLFF
-	TRBD1	TRBV6-4	TRBJ2-2	TGTGCCAGCAGTGAAGGGACAGGGGGCACCGGGGAGCTGTTTTTT	CASSEGTGGTGELFF